This TCR beta chain was documented in a study of response to subunit inactivated influenza vaccine. Germline V gene lookup returns CDR1 SNHLY and CDR2 FYNNEI. Trimming took off 7 bases at V and 7 bases at J, with 16 bases between the two ends. The CDR3 is 13 residues long. TCRdb ran MiXCR on the RT-PCR reads and lists one entry per CDR3 protein. The sample shows fewer than 400,000 distinct CDR3 sequences, roughly a fifth of them seen only once. The table lists this clonotype with a few counts. The chain is built from TRBV2 and TRBJ1-1; no clear D. Source: PBMCs from blood, taken approximately 22 months after vaccination. The origin of this receptor is a man aged 50 to 75 who received an inactivated influenza vaccine. The CDR3 nucleotides are TGTGCCAGCACCGGCACCGGCGGGTTTGAAGCTTTCTTT. Residues: CASTGTGGFEAFF.